This T cell receptor (beta chain) is from a study of blood T cell repertoires in COVID-19. Profiling relied on immunoSEQ multiplex PCR, and the TCRdb table lists in-frame clones only, not all of them. The repertoire consists of some 390,000 clones, with approximately 90% occurring once and the leading ten covering approximately 1.5%. Trimming removed 3 bases from V and 8 bases from J, with 10 bases in between. Germline V gene data show CDR1 as SNHLY and CDR2 as FYNNEI. This CDR3 has 13 amino acids. The sequence was collected from a woman in her thirties or forties with COVID-19, enrolled during active disease. The specimen was peripheral blood. J is TRBJ1-4 and V is TRBV2, with D tentatively TRBD1 (5 bases). The CDR3 sequence: CASSDTGEEKLFF. CDR3 sequence (DNA): TGTGCCAGCAGTGATACAGGAGAGGAAAAACTGTTTTTT.